This T cell receptor (beta chain) was recovered during a study of cytomegalovirus exposure and HLA in healthy donors. Study results and caveats: Most TCR sequences showed up rarely, but some public TCRs showed up in many donors.

On this clone itself: Its matching antigen is unknown.

PCR involved 60 Vbeta and 13 Jbeta primers. Assay: immunoSEQ multiplex PCR; the TCRdb copy retains only in-frame clones and omits some. The sample lists some 130,000 clones, roughly 82% occurring once. Germline V CDR1 and CDR2: MDHEN, SYDVKM. The CDR3 sequence is 17 residues long. The V end lost 5 bases, the J end lost 2 bases, and 20 bases lay between the germline ends. The specimen sequenced was PBMCs. This rearrangement joins TRBV28 to TRBJ2-3; tentative D call: TRBD2 (6 bases). The sequence derives from a male donor in good health and CMV-seropositive. The CDR3 bases are TGTGCCAGCAGTCCCAGAGAGGCGGGACTGAACACAGATACGCAGTATTTT. Translation: CASSPREAGLNTDTQYF. Full variable domain (remainder filled in from reference TRBV28 and TRBJ2-3): DVKVTQSSRYLVKRTGEKVFLECVQDMDHENMFWYRQDPGLGLRLIYFSYDVKMKEKGDIPEGYSVSREKKERFSLILESASTNQTSMYLCASSPREAGLNTDTQYFGPGTRLTVL.